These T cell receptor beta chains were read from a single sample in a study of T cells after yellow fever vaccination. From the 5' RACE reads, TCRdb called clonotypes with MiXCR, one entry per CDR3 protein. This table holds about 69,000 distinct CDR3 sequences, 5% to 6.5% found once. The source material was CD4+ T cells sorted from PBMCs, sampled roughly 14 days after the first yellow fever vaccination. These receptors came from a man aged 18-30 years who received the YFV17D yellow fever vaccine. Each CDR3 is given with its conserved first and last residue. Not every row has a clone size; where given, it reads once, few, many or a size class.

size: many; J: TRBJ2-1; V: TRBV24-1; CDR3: CATSGGQGAYNEQFF
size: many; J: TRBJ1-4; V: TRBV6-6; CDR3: CASSPEGRDGNEKLFF
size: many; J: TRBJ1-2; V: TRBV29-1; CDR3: CITGDPNYGYTF
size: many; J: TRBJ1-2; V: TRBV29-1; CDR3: CSVEEQPLRYTF
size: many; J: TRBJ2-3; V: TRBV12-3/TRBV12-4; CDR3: CASGGVALDTQYF
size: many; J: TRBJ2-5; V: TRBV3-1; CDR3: CASSQDRTSGQTQYF
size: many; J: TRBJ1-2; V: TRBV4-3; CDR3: CASSPRTVETYGYTF
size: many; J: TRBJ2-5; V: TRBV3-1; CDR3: CASSPTERTQYF
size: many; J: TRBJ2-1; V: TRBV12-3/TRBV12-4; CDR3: CASSLTGRGGEQFF
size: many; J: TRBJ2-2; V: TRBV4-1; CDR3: CASSREPLGPSTGELFF
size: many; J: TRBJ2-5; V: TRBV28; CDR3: CASSLIRRETQYF
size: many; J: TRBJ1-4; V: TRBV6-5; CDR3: CASSPDRVTNEKLFF
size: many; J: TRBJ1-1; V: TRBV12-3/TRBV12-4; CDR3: CASSFRGGAEAFF
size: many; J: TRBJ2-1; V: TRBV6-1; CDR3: CASRRASRNEQFF
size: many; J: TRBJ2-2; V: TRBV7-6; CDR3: CASSLASSIAGELFF
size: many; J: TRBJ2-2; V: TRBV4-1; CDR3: CASSPSGTGGPGELFF
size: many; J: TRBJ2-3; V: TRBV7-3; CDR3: CASSERGANTDTQYF
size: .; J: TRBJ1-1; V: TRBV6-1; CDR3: CASSPPGGAEAFF
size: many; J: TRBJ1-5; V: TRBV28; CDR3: CASSFSNQPQHF
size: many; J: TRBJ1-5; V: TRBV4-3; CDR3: CASSQGRSSNQPQHF
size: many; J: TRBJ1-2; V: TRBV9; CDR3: CASSETQGWGAGYTF